A selection of T cell receptor beta chains follows, all from one sample in a study of T cells in narcolepsy. Measured with immunoSEQ multiplex PCR; TCRdb has only the in-frame clones, and not every one. This table has tens of thousands of clones, 79% appearing once. Sequencing was performed on CD45RA- memory CD4+ T cells from PBMCs. These receptors all come from a human donor with narcolepsy. CDR3s include the opening cysteine and the closing phenylalanine or tryptophan. Each record gives: V gene, clone size, J gene, D gene, CDR3 DNA, CDR3 protein. A D gene is named only where the DNA matches it firmly. The size of a clone is reported for some rows only, either as once, few or many, or as a class for expanded clones.

V: TRBV6-5; size: -; J: TRBJ1-2; D: TRBD1; DNA: TGTGCCAGCAGTGACAGGGCAGCTAACTATGGCTACACCTTC; CDR3: CASSDRAANYGYTF
V: TRBV9; size: -; J: TRBJ2-5; D: TRBD2; DNA: TGTGCCAGCAGCGTAGGCCCCGGTAGCGGGTGGGCAGAGACCCAGTACTTC; CDR3: CASSVGPGSGWAETQYF
V: TRBV10-1; size: -; J: TRBJ1-2; D: -; DNA: TGCGCCAGCAGGGGGGGTCCTATCTATGGCTACACCTTC; CDR3: CASRGGPIYGYTF
V: TRBV7-2; size: -; J: TRBJ2-2; D: -; DNA: TGTGCCAGCAGCTTGGGTCCGGCGAACACCGGGGAGCTGTTTTTT; CDR3: CASSLGPANTGELFF
V: TRBV30; size: once; J: TRBJ1-2; D: -; DNA: TGTGCCTGGCAACGGGGTTCCTATGGCTACACCTTC; CDR3: CAWQRGSYGYTF
V: TRBV7-2; size: -; J: TRBJ2-7; D: -; DNA: TGTGCCAGCAGCTTAGATCTCAGGGCCTACGAGCAGTACTTC; CDR3: CASSLDLRAYEQYF
V: TRBV7-2; size: -; J: TRBJ2-7; D: -; DNA: TGTGCCAGCAGCTTAGGCCAGGTCGTTTCCTACGAGCAGTACTTC; CDR3: CASSLGQVVSYEQYF
V: TRBV19; size: few; J: TRBJ1-1; D: -; DNA: TGTGCCAGTACCACCGAAACCTATGAAGCTTTCTTT; CDR3: CASTTETYEAFF
V: TRBV4-3; size: -; J: TRBJ2-7; D: TRBD1; DNA: TGCGCCAGCAGCCAAGCCCAAACAATGGGACAGGGCCACGAGCAGTACTTC; CDR3: CASSQAQTMGQGHEQYF
V: TRBV7-9; size: -; J: TRBJ1-2; D: TRBD1; DNA: TGTGCCAGCAGCTTGCGACAGGGGAATGGCGGCTACACCTTC; CDR3: CASSLRQGNGGYTF
V: TRBV15; size: -; J: TRBJ2-1; D: TRBD2; DNA: TGTGCCACCAGCACACTAGGGAGACTAGCGGGAGGGGGCTCCTACAATGAGCAGTTCTTC; CDR3: CATSTLGRLAGGGSYNEQFF
V: TRBV18; size: -; J: TRBJ1-3; D: -; DNA: TGTGCCAGCTCACCCCTGACCGAAACCCGAAACACCATATATTTT; CDR3: CASSPLTETRNTIYF
V: TRBV7-7; size: -; J: TRBJ2-3; D: TRBD1; DNA: TGTGCCAGCAGCTTAGGAGACAGGGGGATGACAGATACGCAGTATTTT; CDR3: CASSLGDRGMTDTQYF
V: TRBV5-3; size: -; J: TRBJ2-1; D: TRBD2; DNA: TGTGCCAGAAGGGACGGTCGGGAGGGCTGGGCCTCGGGGCAGTTCTTC; CDR3: CARRDGREGWASGQFF
V: TRBV18; size: -; J: TRBJ1-5; D: TRBD1; DNA: TGTGCCAGCTCAGCGACAGGGGGCGCAGGGGGTCAGCCCCAGCATTTT; CDR3: CASSATGGAGGQPQHF